Below are 15 T cell receptor beta chains sequenced from a single sample in a study of TET2 disruption in CD19-targeted CAR T cells. No cognate antigen is known for these TCRs. Indicated treatment: autologous CTL019 cells: CD19 CAR with 4-1BB and CD3 zeta domains. Repertoires were generated with immunoSEQ multiplex PCR, while TCRdb's copy carries only in-frame clones and drops some. The repertoire table contains about 25,000 clones. The sample in question was CD8- CAR+ T cells sorted from cultured blood T cells, obtained for CD19 CAR T cell therapy. Sample subset: CD8-negative CAR-positive T cells from the infusion product. The source is a man between 65 and 79 years old with chronic lymphocytic leukemia.

With regard to this clone: Coverage ceases 3 residues before the CDR3 finishes, and the germline J gene fills in the end. This rearrangement joins TRBV5-1 to TRBJ1-1, with 8 bases that match TRBD1. CDR1 is SGHRS, CDR2 YFSETQ, per germline. The CDR3 spans 14 residues. The V segment lost 4 bases and the J segment 4 bases; nucleotides outside the gene matches: 6. Partial CDR3 DNA: TGCGCCAGCAGCCCGGGACAGGAGGCCACTGAA. Its translation is CASSPGQEATE. The whole CDR3 sequence is CASSPGQEATEAFF.

For this clone: The sequence runs out 3 residues before the end of the CDR3; the remainder is reconstructed from the germline J gene. J is TRBJ2-4 and V is TRBV2; maybe TRBD1 (5 bases). Germline values: CDR1 SNHLY, CDR2 FYNNEI. This CDR3 is 14 amino acids long. CDR3 DNA, as far as it was read: TGTGCCAGCAGCAGGGAAAAAACTAACTATGGT. Protein product: CASSREKTNYG. In full, the CDR3 is CASSREKTNYGQYF.

Points on this clone: The sequence runs out 3 residues before the end of the CDR3; the remainder is reconstructed from the germline J gene. J is TRBJ1-2 and V is TRBV18; D unclear. This CDR3 is built from 12 residues. CDR1 is KGHSH and CDR2 is LQKENI in the germline V gene. CDR3 region: CASSPRESGYTF. The CDR3 bases that were read are TGTGCCAGCTCACCACGCGAGTCGGGC.

Notes on this clone: The read terminates 3 residues before the CDR3 end, so the remaining end is supplied by the germline J gene. The chain recombines TRBV3-1 (or the pseudogene TRBV3-2) with TRBJ1-2, with TRBD1 identical over 7 bases. This CDR3 region has 15 residues. The germline V gene encodes CDR1 LGHDT and CDR2 YNNKEL (reference sequence). Trimming at V came to 4 bases and at J to 6 bases, leaving 11 bases not matched to a gene. The CDR3 loop is CASSRIPGQKDGYTF. The CDR3 bases that were read are TGTGCCAGCAGCCGTATACCGGGACAGAAAGATGGC.

Turning to this clone: The observed sequence ends 3 residues before the CDR3 terminus, with the missing tail filled in from the germline J gene. V usage is TRBV2 and J usage is TRBJ1-1, with D perhaps matching TRBD1 (6 bases). Germline V gene data show CDR1 as SNHLY and CDR2 as FYNNEI. The CDR3 runs to 17 residues. Trimming pared 1 base from V and 5 bases from J, leaving 20 bases between. Partial CDR3 DNA: TGTGCCAGCAGTGAAGGGGGCGGTTGGGGGCGTAGGACTGAA. Translating gives CASSEGGGWGRRTE. The CDR3 as a whole reads CASSEGGGWGRRTEAFF.

Note on this clone: The read gets to within 3 residues of the CDR3 end, and the germline J gene fills in the rest. The chain has TRBV5-4 and TRBJ1-1; D possibly corresponds to TRBD1 (5 bases). Trimming removed 4 bases at V and 0 bases at J, with 16 bases between. This CDR3 has 16 residues. Germline values: CDR1 SGHNT, CDR2 YYREEE (reference sequence). The CDR3 region is CASSGPGHPMNTEAFF. CDR3 DNA, as far as it was read: TGTGCCAGCAGCGGCCCTGGACACCCCATGAACACTGAA. The whole variable domain, remainder taken from reference TRBV5-4 and TRBJ1-1, is ETGVTQSPTHLIKTRGQQVTLRCSSQSGHNTVSWYQQALGQGPQFIFQYYREEENGRGNFPPRFSGLQFPNYSSELNVNALELDDSALYLCASSGPGHPMNTEAFFGQGTRLTVV.

Concerning this clone itself: Read coverage stops 3 residues before the CDR3 terminus; the germline J gene supplies the remainder. This chain links TRBV9 with TRBJ2-4, with 9 bases lining up with TRBD1. The CDR3 length is 16 residues. CDR1 SGDLS and CDR2 YYNGEE come from the germline V gene. The ends lost 3 bases at V and 7 bases at J; junction bases unmatched: 11. The CDR3: CASSAQQGALGNIQYF. CDR3 DNA (partial): TGTGCCAGCAGCGCACAACAGGGGGCGCTGGGGAACATT.

A note on this clone: Germline and junction disagree at one end, which may indicate a read error. The observed sequence ends 3 residues before the CDR3 terminus, with the missing tail filled in from the germline J gene. In the same sample, other DNA sequences code for this CDR3. V is TRBV6-2 or TRBV6-3 and J is TRBJ1-2; D gene ambiguous. This CDR3 has 14 residues. Germline assignment: CDR1 MNHEY and CDR2 SVGEGT. The CDR3 loop is CASSDLAGSYGYTF. CDR3 DNA (partial): TGTGCAAGCAGTGACCTTGCAGGAAGCTATGGC.

As for this clone: The observed sequence ends 3 residues before the CDR3 terminus, with the missing tail filled in from the germline J gene. Other DNA sequences of this sample code for an identical CDR3. V usage is TRBV10-1 and J usage is TRBJ1-3; the D gene is possibly TRBD1 (6 bases). Germline V lookup: CDR1 WNHNN, CDR2 SYGVQD (reference sequence). The CDR3 sequence is 15 residues long. The CDR3 here is CASSENNLGQTVIYF. The sequenced part of the CDR3 DNA is TGCGCCAGCAGTGAGAATAACTTAGGACAGACCGTT.

Regarding this clone: The read gets to within 3 residues of the CDR3 end, and the germline J gene fills in the rest. The chain uses TRBV10-2 and TRBJ1-4; a possible D gene is TRBD1 (6 bases). This CDR3 has 16 amino acids. Germline assignment: CDR1 WSHSY and CDR2 SAAADI. The V and J ends lost 4 bases and 0 bases respectively, with 12 bases between them. The DNA read from the CDR3 is TGCGCCAGCAGTGGAGGACAGCAAGCAACTAATGAAAAA. Protein product: CASSGGQQATNEK. The complete CDR3 reads CASSGGQQATNEKLFF.

As for this clone: The CDR3 end is not reached by the read, which stops 3 residues before it; the germline J gene fills it in. This sequence joins TRBV2 and TRBJ1-2; D is ambiguous. The CDR3 extends over 18 amino acids. Germline CDR1 SNHLY, CDR2 FYNNEI. The part of the CDR3 DNA that was read is TGTGCCAGCAGTGATATTGGACTAGCCCTACGCTCCTACAATGAC. This gives the protein CASSDIGLALRSYND. The whole CDR3 reads CASSDIGLALRSYNDYTF.

As to this clone: The CDR3 end lies 3 residues beyond the end of the read and is filled in from the germline J gene. V usage is TRBV12-3 or TRBV12-4 and J usage is TRBJ1-2, with D hard to call. The CDR3 totals 13 residues. The CDR3 sequence: CASSFGQARGYTF. The CDR3 bases that were read are TGTGCCAGCAGTTTTGGCCAGGCGAGGGGC.

Worth noting for this clone: The CDR3 end falls 3 residues outside the read, so it is completed with the germline J gene. This chain joins TRBV4-1 and TRBJ1-5; tentatively, D is TRBD1 (5 bases). Germline V CDR1 and CDR2: MGHRA, YSYEKL. The CDR3 loop spans 15 amino acids. Trimming stripped 1 base from V and 3 bases from J, with 10 bases between. The DNA read from the CDR3 is TGCGCCAGCAGCCAAGTGCGGACACCCAATCAGCCC. This gives the protein CASSQVRTPNQP. The whole CDR3 region reads CASSQVRTPNQPQHF.

A remark on this clone: The read is 3 residues too short to cover the CDR3 end, so that end is filled in from the germline J gene. V usage is TRBV7-8 and J usage is TRBJ2-5, with 7 positions matching TRBD1. Trimming at V came to 5 bases and at J to 4 bases, leaving 7 bases not matched to a gene. The V gene's germline CDR1 is SGHVS and CDR2 FQNEAQ. CDR3 length: 14 amino acids. Here the CDR3 reads CASSLQQGRETQYF. The part of the CDR3 DNA that was read is TGTGCCAGCAGCCTCCAACAGGGGAGAGAGACC. The full variable domain, in which reference TRBV7-8 and TRBJ2-5 provide the parts outside the CDR3, is GAGVSQSPRYKVAKRGQDVALRCDPISGHVSLFWYQQALGQGPEFLTYFQNEAQLDKSGLPSDRFFAERPEGSVSTLKIQRTQQEDSAVYLCASSLQQGRETQYFGPGTRLLVL.

Comment on this clone: The sequence runs out 3 residues before the end of the CDR3; the remainder is reconstructed from the germline J gene. This chain links TRBV20-1 with TRBJ2-2; possibly TRBD1 for D (6 bases). The CDR3 is 14 amino acids. CDR1 is DFQATT and CDR2 is SNEGSKA in the germline V gene (reference sequence). The CDR3 is CSARNQYRDSPLFF. CDR3 bases read: TGCAGTGCTAGGAACCAATACAGGGATTCACCG.